The 5 T cell receptor beta chains listed next were all sequenced from one sample in a study of blood T cell repertoires in COVID-19. The assay was immunoSEQ multiplex PCR, and TCRdb's table has in-frame clones only and misses some. The sample lists some 320,000 clones, about 91% occurring once. The sequenced sample consisted of peripheral blood. The receptor set was obtained from a woman aged 25 to 45 who had recovered from COVID-19.

The V gene is TRBV14, the J gene TRBJ2-1; 13 nucleotides match TRBD2. V shed 4 bases, J shed 0 bases, and the junction held 9 bases outside the gene matches. This CDR3 is 19 amino acids long. Germline V lookup: CDR1 SGHDN, CDR2 FVKESK. The DNA of the CDR3 is TGTGCCAGCAGCCTTCAATTGGGACTAGCGGGGAGCTCCTACAATGAGCAGTTCTTC. Translating it yields CASSLQLGLAGSSYNEQFF.

This rearrangement joins TRBV19 to TRBJ1-2, with D uncertain. Germline CDR1 and CDR2: LNHDA and SQIVND (reference sequence). Trimming stripped 0 bases from V and 8 bases from J, with 13 bases between. CDR3 length equals 14 residues. CDR3 DNA sequence: TGTGCCAGTAGTATAGATCTGAAGGCAGGCGGCTACACCTTC. Protein: CASSIDLKAGGYTF. Full variable domain (missing parts from reference TRBV19 and TRBJ1-2): DGGITQSPKYLFRKEGQNVTLSCEQNLNHDAMYWYRQDPGQGLRLIYYSQIVNDFQKGDIAEGYSVSREKKESFPLTVTSAQKNPTAFYLCASSIDLKAGGYTFGSGTRLTVV.

J is TRBJ1-6 and V is TRBV3-1 (or the pseudogene TRBV3-2); the D is unclear. V gave up 1 base and J gave up 12 bases, with 16 bases separating them. The CDR3 is made up of 15 amino acids. The V gene's germline CDR1 is LGHDT and CDR2 YNNKEL (reference sequence). The CDR3 spells CASSQVAGRNGPLHF. The DNA of the CDR3 is TGTGCCAGCAGCCAAGTCGCGGGAAGAAACGGACCCCTCCACTTT.

V and J are TRBV28 and TRBJ2-1, with 11 positions matching TRBD2. V shed 5 bases, J shed 4 bases, and the junction held 7 bases outside the gene matches. CDR1 is MDHEN, CDR2 SYDVKM, per germline. CDR3 length: 16 amino acids. CDR3 DNA: TGTGCCAGCAGTGCCGCGACTAGCGGGGAGTACAATGAGCAGTTCTTC. Amino acids: CASSAATSGEYNEQFF. Full variable domain (rest looked up from reference TRBV28 and TRBJ2-1): DVKVTQSSRYLVKRTGEKVFLECVQDMDHENMFWYRQDPGLGLRLIYFSYDVKMKEKGDIPEGYSVSREKKERFSLILESASTNQTSMYLCASSAATSGEYNEQFFGPGTRLTVL.

V and J are TRBV4-2 and TRBJ2-2; TRBD2 is a possible D gene (7 bases). With 0 bases removed from V and 2 bases from J, the gap between germline ends came to 13 bases. Per germline, CDR1 LGHNA and CDR2 YNFKEQ. The CDR3 loop spans 17 amino acids. In nucleotides, the CDR3 is TGTGCCAGCAGCCAAGATTCCGGGGGGCTCAACACCGGGGAGCTGTTTTTT. As protein: CASSQDSGGLNTGELFF.